There are a few counts of the clone carrying this T cell receptor beta chain. What it binds is unknown. The entry originates in a study of cytomegalovirus exposure and HLA in healthy donors. The study ran its PCR with 60 Vbeta and 13 Jbeta primers. Libraries were prepared by immunoSEQ multiplex PCR; TCRdb keeps only in-frame clonotypes and omits some of them. The table lists about 120,000 clones, almost 85% of them singletons, with 1.5% in the top ten. Study-wide points: A later analysis reportedly found fewer N-insertions in an Asian-associated ancestry cluster than the roughly 670-donor mean. A later analysis linked a missense DCLRE1C variant to TCR beta V- and J-gene trimming. Most TCR sequences showed up rarely, but some public TCRs showed up in many donors.

After removal of 3 bases from V and 0 bases from J, the junction contained 11 bases not matched to a gene. CDR1 LNHDA and CDR2 SQIVND come from the germline V gene (reference sequence). The CDR3 is made up of 19 amino acids. The chain links TRBV19 to TRBJ1-3; 10 bases fit TRBD1. The origin of this receptor is a woman aged 18-29 years in good health and CMV-seronegative. The sample consisted of PBMCs. The CDR3 protein is CASSIAIGTGDLSGNTIYF. The CDR3 DNA reads as TGTGCCAGTAGTATCGCAATCGGGACAGGGGACCTCTCTGGAAACACCATATATTTT.